The T cell receptor (beta chain) described here comes from a study of spatial heterogeneity in lung cancer. Across the whole study: Every unique TCR and UMI combination, on average, appeared more than ten times in raw reads. General study results and limits: For tumor T cells, estimated coverage reached only about 7% (alpha) and roughly 12% (beta). The study found that expanded intratumoral alpha and beta TCR counts tracked tumor mutation counts.

This clonotype showed up many times. Its antigen is not known. The time point here: sample taken at primary tumor resection. The donor population consisted of 72 patients with untreated, early-stage non-small cell lung cancer. V was pared by 4 bases and J by 2 bases, with 5 bases of the junction left unmatched. This CDR3 has 14 amino acids. The germline gives CDR1 MNHEY, CDR2 SVGEGT. The library protocol tagged each TCR cDNA with a unique molecular identifier. TCRdb passed the 5' RACE reads through MiXCR, listing each CDR3 protein once. The sample records about 20,000 distinct CDR3 sequences, 4.5% to 7% being singletons.

Here the sequenced sample was lung tumor tissue, taken at surgery. The rearrangement uses TRBV6-2 or TRBV6-3 and TRBJ2-7; TRBD1 matches at 7 bases. The receptor was derived from a female donor with early-stage non-small cell lung cancer. CDR3 coding DNA: TGTGCCAGCAGTTGGTTCAGGGGGACCTACGAGCAGTACTTC. It is translated as CASSWFRGTYEQYF.